This T cell receptor beta chain derives from a study of blood T cells in healthy people across ages. A J-beta primer mix and a sample-barcoded 5' primer were used in a second PCR of roughly 6 to 12 cycles. Every individual sample yielded 2.5 million or more paired-end reads (each containing CDR3). Each CDR3 protein gets one entry after TCRdb re-called the 5' RACE reads with MiXCR. The sample carries about 780,000 distinct CDR3 sequences, around two thirds recorded once. Details on this clonotype: Its antigen is not identified.

Study-wide findings and caveats: Comparison with aged donors showed that long-lived donors had more naive CD4+ cells and higher diversity. Researchers said unsorted PBMCs prevented a conclusive naive versus antigen-experienced comparison. Roughly linearly, TCR beta diversity per million T cells fell as age increased.

The TCR was taken from a man aged 25 to 45 in good health. Sequencing was performed on blood.

CDR3 residues: CASSSTGDNQPQHF. As DNA, the CDR3 is TGTGCCAGCAGTTCGACAGGGGATAATCAGCCCCAGCATTTT. The chain joins TRBV28 to TRBJ1-5, with 8 bases fitting TRBD1. Germline V gives CDR1 MDHEN, CDR2 SYDVKM. J lost 4 bases, V lost 4 bases, and 3 bases had no gene match. The CDR3 has 14 amino acids.